The next 32 T cell receptor beta chains were all read from a single sample in a study of memory CD4+ T cells and cytomegalovirus serostatus (dated by TCRdb to between 2018 and 2020). The method behind the library was the immunoSEQ multiplex PCR assay. In TCRdb, the immuneACCESS table is reduced to in-frame sequences with V and J assigned. These tables do not hold every clone; where another copy was compared, an unresolved V gene accounts for under half, and the others remain unexplained. For this sample the table gives over 40,000 clones, of which around 70% were detected only once. The biggest ten clones account for 1.2% of the sample. A FACSAria II was used to sort memory CD4+ T cells, defined as single viable CD3+CD4+CD8-CD45RO+ cells. Sequencing used memory CD4+ T cells from blood. The receptor set was obtained from an adult in good health and CMV-seropositive.

CDR3: CASSTPTRISGNTIYF. The CDR3 nucleotides read TGCGCCAGCAGCACACCAACCAGAATCTCTGGAAACACCATATATTTT. The chain links TRBV4-1 to TRBJ1-3; D unclear. This CDR3 region has 16 residues. Trimming removed 5 bases from V and 0 bases from J, with 14 bases in between. Germline V gene sequence: CDR1 MGHRA, CDR2 YSYEKL.

The chain combines TRBV19 with TRBJ1-3; unclear D gene. Between the trimmed V and J ends, which lost 4 bases and 0 bases, there was a span of 10 bases. This CDR3 contains 15 residues. The germline CDR1 and CDR2 sequences are LNHDA and SQIVND (reference sequence). The CDR3 coding sequence is TGTGCCAGTAGTAAGTCCGGAGACTCTGGAAACACCATATATTTT. Translated: CASSKSGDSGNTIYF.

The chain employs TRBV7-2 and TRBJ2-3, with 8 positions matching TRBD2. CDR3 size: 16 residues. The junction had 8 bases not matched to a gene; V was cut back by 1 base and J by 5 bases. Germline V gene lookup returns CDR1 SGHTA and CDR2 FQGNSA. The CDR3 spells CASSLVTGLAGDTQYF. In nucleotides, the CDR3 is TGTGCCAGCAGCTTAGTCACTGGACTAGCCGGAGATACGCAGTATTTT.

The chain carries TRBV5-1 and TRBJ1-2; D remains unclear. The CDR3 contains 16 residues. Germline CDR1 is SGHRS and CDR2 is YFSETQ. Trimming stripped 0 bases from V and 4 bases from J, with 16 bases between. CDR3 DNA sequence: TGCGCCAGCAGCTTGGACGGTTCTTCCACACGCTATGGCTACACCTTC. Amino acid sequence: CASSLDGSSTRYGYTF. Filled out from reference TRBV5-1 and TRBJ1-2, the complete variable domain reads KAGVTQTPRYLIKTRGQQVTLSCSPISGHRSVSWYQQTPGQGLQFLFEYFSETQRNKGNFPGRFSGRQFSNSRSEMNVSTLELGDSALYLCASSLDGSSTRYGYTFGSGTRLTVV.

This chain joins TRBV28 and TRBJ1-4; D gene unclear. The CDR3 spans 14 residues. The germline CDR1 and CDR2 sequences are MDHEN and SYDVKM. V lost 2 bases and J lost 4, with 8 bases in between. The DNA for the CDR3 is TGTGCCAGCAGTTTAAGAGCCCGTAATGAAAAACTGTTTTTT. Translation: CASSLRARNEKLFF.

V gene TRBV18 combines with J gene TRBJ1-2, with no clear D. V lost 5 bases and J lost 8, with 24 bases in between. Germline CDR1 is KGHSH and CDR2 is LQKENI. The CDR3 has 16 amino acids. In DNA, the CDR3 is TGTGCCAGCTCAGCCTCTCGAGGCGCCGGGCAAGACGGCTACACCTTC. Its translation: CASSASRGAGQDGYTF.

The CDR3 coding sequence is TGTGCCAGCTCACCACGGAGGGTTGAGACCCAGTACTTC. Translation: CASSPRRVETQYF. The chain employs TRBV18 and TRBJ2-5, with D possibly TRBD2 on 6 matching bases. This CDR3 region has 13 residues. Trimming stripped 1 base from V and 5 bases from J, with 8 bases between. The V gene's germline CDR1 is KGHSH and CDR2 LQKENI.

V gene TRBV7-9 combines with J gene TRBJ1-1; a weak D match, TRBD1 (5 bases). CDR3 size: 14 residues. CDR1 and CDR2 from the germline V gene are SEHNR and FQNEAQ (reference sequence). With 2 bases removed from V and 1 base from J, the gap between germline ends came to 8 bases. The CDR3 DNA reads as TGTGCCAGCAGCTTACAGGGAGGGAACACTGAAGCTTTCTTT. This encodes CASSLQGGNTEAFF.

The rearrangement uses TRBV5-4 and TRBJ2-3, with TRBD2 matching over 8 bases. Germline lookup yields CDR1 SGHNT and CDR2 YYREEE (reference sequence). The CDR3 has 15 amino acids. V lost 6 bases, J lost 2 bases, and 8 bases stayed unmatched. The CDR3 DNA sequence: TGTGCCAGCAACCGGCTAGCGGGCGACACAGATACGCAGTATTTT. The encoded protein is CASNRLAGDTDTQYF.

The chain carries TRBV5-8 and TRBJ1-2; weak D call: TRBD1 (5 bases). The germline V gene encodes CDR1 SGHTS and CDR2 YDEGEE. This CDR3 region has 16 residues. V lost 0 bases to trimming and J lost 8 bases, with 20 bases between them. CDR3 in amino acids: CASSLAGDRRFEGYTF. The DNA for the CDR3 is TGTGCCAGCAGCTTGGCCGGAGACAGAAGGTTCGAGGGCTACACCTTC.

The CDR3 nucleotides are TGCGCCAGCAGGGACAGGGGGGATGAAGAGACCCAGTACTTC. Translated, it gives CASRDRGDEETQYF. V gene TRBV5-1 combines with J gene TRBJ2-5; 10 nucleotides agree with TRBD1. The trim removed 5 bases at V and 3 bases at J, leaving 4 bases unmatched. This CDR3 comprises 14 residues. Germline V lookup: CDR1 SGHRS, CDR2 YFSETQ.

This clone has just a few counts. This rearrangement joins TRBV5-1 to TRBJ2-7; tentative D call: TRBD1 (5 bases). This CDR3 region has 14 residues. Germline V gene lookup returns CDR1 SGHRS and CDR2 YFSETQ. Trimming took off 7 bases at V and 4 bases at J, with 18 bases between the two ends. The CDR3 here is CASRWGATTYEQYF. Here the CDR3 DNA reads TGCGCCAGCCGTTGGGGCGCGACAACATACGAGCAGTACTTC.

This clone was detected only a few times. The chain recombines TRBV11-3 with TRBJ2-5; possible D gene TRBD2, 7 bases. In germline, CDR1 is SGHNT, CDR2 YENEEA. Trimming left V 3 bases short and J 4 bases short, with 15 bases between. The CDR3 contains 15 residues. The CDR3 nucleotides are TGTGCCAGCAGCTTCGCCGGGGGGCGAGGAGAGACCCAGTACTTC. This sequence encodes CASSFAGGRGETQYF.

This clone was counted once. V usage is TRBV5-4 and J usage is TRBJ2-1, with TRBD2 matching 11 bases. The J segment lost 5 bases and the V segment lost 4 bases, leaving 5 bases of the junction unmatched. CDR3 length: 15 amino acids. The V gene's germline CDR1 is SGHNT and CDR2 YYREEE (reference sequence). For the CDR3, the DNA is TGTGCCAGCAGCCCGGGGGGACTAGCGGACAATGAGCAGTTCTTC. It encodes CASSPGGLADNEQFF.

The chain carries TRBV20-1 and TRBJ2-5; 8 bases align to TRBD1. From germline, CDR1 is DFQATT and CDR2 SNEGSKA (reference sequence). This CDR3 has 11 amino acids. The V and J ends lost 6 bases and 5 bases, in that order; junction bases with no gene match: 2. The CDR3 coding sequence is TGCAGTGCGACAGGGGAGGAGACCCAGTACTTC. This sequence encodes CSATGEETQYF.

The rearrangement links TRBV19 to TRBJ1-4; 8 positions agree with TRBD1. CDR1 and CDR2 (germline): LNHDA, SQIVND (reference sequence). Trimming took 4 bases from V and 0 from J; bases not matched to a gene: 1. The CDR3 spans 15 residues. CDR3 DNA sequence: TGTGCCAGTAGTACGACAGGGGCAACTAATGAAAAACTGTTTTTT. As protein: CASSTTGATNEKLFF.

The rearrangement links TRBV27 to TRBJ1-6, with D unresolved. V was clipped by 6 bases and J by 0 bases, with 6 bases between them. CDR3 length equals 14 residues. Germline lookup yields CDR1 MNHEY and CDR2 SMNVEV (reference sequence). The CDR3 sequence is CASRGFSYNSPLHF. In DNA, the CDR3 is TGTGCCAGCAGAGGTTTCTCCTATAATTCACCCCTCCACTTT.

The chain recombines TRBV7-2 with TRBJ1-1; 7 bases align to TRBD1. The CDR3 is made up of 15 amino acids. Losses at the gene ends were 5 bases for V and 2 bases for J; bases not matched to a gene: 8. From germline, CDR1 is SGHTA and CDR2 FQGNSA. The CDR3 sequence is CASSTQTGLNTEAFF. CDR3 sequence (DNA): TGTGCCAGCAGCACACAGACAGGGCTCAACACTGAAGCTTTCTTT.

V gene TRBV5-6 combines with J gene TRBJ1-1; D possibly corresponds to TRBD1 (6 bases). The V gene lost 6 bases and the J gene lost 10 bases, with 28 bases spanning the gap. Germline CDR1 SGHDT, CDR2 YYEEEE. The CDR3 spans 16 residues. Here the CDR3 reads CASMEGDRSFFEVAFF. The DNA of the CDR3 is TGTGCCAGCATGGAGGGTGACAGGTCCTTTTTTGAAGTAGCTTTCTTT.

The genes are TRBV5-1 and TRBJ2-7; 7 bases are shared with TRBD2. The CDR3 spans 15 residues. Germline V lookup: CDR1 SGHRS, CDR2 YFSETQ. After removal of 7 bases from V and 5 bases from J, the junction contained 15 bases not matched to a gene. DNA for the CDR3: TGCGCCAGCGCAGCCGTGTGGGGGGGTCGCAACGAGCAGTACTTC. It specifies CASAAVWGGRNEQYF.

This clone occurred a few times. The V and J genes are TRBV25-1 and TRBJ1-1; D is possibly TRBD1 (5 bases). Germline V lookup: CDR1 MGHDK, CDR2 SYGVNS. The CDR3 is 14 amino acids. Trimming removed 6 bases from V and 0 bases from J, with 11 bases in between. In DNA, the CDR3 is TGTGCCAGCAGCATTTGGGGGATGAACACTGAAGCTTTCTTT. As protein: CASSIWGMNTEAFF.

J is TRBJ2-7 and V is TRBV7-8; D might be TRBD2 (5 bases). The CDR3 covers 15 residues. The V end lost 5 bases, the J end lost 7 bases, and 21 bases lay between the germline ends. Looked up from germline, CDR1 is SGHVS and CDR2 is FQNEAQ. The DNA of the CDR3 is TGTGCCAGCAGCCCTAGCTCTGGTCCGGCCGGGGAGCAGTACTTC. This translates into CASSPSSGPAGEQYF.

As for this clone: Other DNA sequences in this sample translate to the same CDR3. This CDR3 reads CASSEGGEGPQETQYF. CDR3 in DNA: TGTGCCAGCAGTGAAGGGGGGGAGGGGCCCCAAGAGACCCAGTACTTC. The gene calls are TRBV2 and TRBJ2-5; 7 bases match TRBD2. Trimming took 1 base from V and 1 from J; bases not matched to a gene: 6. The CDR3 spans 16 residues. The germline CDR1 and CDR2 sequences are SNHLY and FYNNEI.

The chain's CDR3 is CASSFQDVSPLHF. In DNA, the CDR3 is TGTGCCAGCAGCTTCCAGGACGTTTCACCCCTCCACTTT. The rearrangement uses TRBV7-2 and TRBJ1-6; D not resolved. The CDR3 covers 13 residues. CDR1 SGHTA and CDR2 FQGNSA come from the germline V gene. Trimming shortened V by 3 bases and J by 9 bases, and 9 bases separated the two germline ends.

CDR3 nucleotide sequence: TGTGCTAGTGGTTTGGTTCGCCCTAGCGGGGACAATGAGCAGTTCTTC. Residues: CASGLVRPSGDNEQFF. V and J are TRBV12-5 and TRBJ2-1; 9 bases fit TRBD2. Germline V lookup: CDR1 LGHNT, CDR2 FRNRAP. After removal of 0 bases from V and 5 bases from J, the junction contained 5 bases not matched to a gene. This CDR3 is built from 16 residues.

The chain employs TRBV28 and TRBJ2-1, with D unclear. The germline gives CDR1 MDHEN, CDR2 SYDVKM. The CDR3 length is 14 residues. Between the trimmed V and J ends, which lost 6 bases and 8 bases, there was a span of 17 bases. CDR3 bases: TGTGCCAGCAGCCTAATAGGGCAAGGGCATGAGCAGTTCTTC. This translates into CASSLIGQGHEQFF.

This clone was recorded once. The chain has TRBV10-3 and TRBJ1-5; 7 nucleotides align to TRBD1. V lost 1 base to trimming and J lost 0 bases; unmatched junction nucleotides: 3. From germline, CDR1 is ENHRY and CDR2 SYGVKD. The CDR3 runs 16 residues. CDR3 sequence reads: CAISEYGDSSNQPQHF. Written as DNA, the CDR3 is TGTGCCATCAGTGAGTATGGGGACAGTAGCAATCAGCCCCAGCATTTT.

CDR3 sequence: CASSPFYERGKETQYF. The CDR3 DNA reads TGTGCCAGCTCCCCGTTTTACGAGCGGGGTAAGGAGACCCAGTACTTC. The chain combines TRBV18 with TRBJ2-5; 7 nucleotides match TRBD2. Trimming removed 6 bases from V and 5 bases from J; junction bases left unmatched: 15. Germline V gene data show CDR1 as KGHSH and CDR2 as LQKENI. This CDR3 has 16 amino acids.

The J gene is TRBJ2-7, the V gene TRBV5-1; D is undetermined. The germline V and J ends were trimmed by 0 bases and 0 bases, with 7 bases remaining between them. Germline V gene sequence: CDR1 SGHRS, CDR2 YFSETQ. There are 14 residues in the CDR3. The DNA of the CDR3 is TGCGCCAGCAGCTTGGGGGGAAGCTCCTACGAGCAGTACTTC. Protein sequence: CASSLGGSSYEQYF.

To note about this clone: One junction end disagrees with the germline gene, perhaps due to a read error. CDR3 loop: CASSPRGTGEAFF. Here the CDR3 DNA reads TGTGCTAGCAGCCCCAGGGGTACAGGTGAAGCTTTCTTT. V gene TRBV7-7 combines with J gene TRBJ1-1; tentatively, D is TRBD1 (6 bases). CDR1 is SSHAT, CDR2 FNYEAQ, per germline (reference sequence). The CDR3 runs to 13 residues.

The rearrangement links TRBV6-1 to TRBJ1-1; D is unclear. The CDR3 contains 12 residues. V dropped 6 bases and J dropped 1 base, with 6 bases sitting between them. Germline V lookup: CDR1 MNHNS, CDR2 SASEGT. Here the CDR3 DNA reads TGTGCCAGCAGAATGGCGAACACTGAAGCTTTCTTT. It yields the protein CASRMANTEAFF.

The V call is TRBV28, the J call TRBJ1-2, with TRBD1 identical over 7 bases. Trimming cost V 5 bases and J 8 bases; bases outside gene matches: 8. The CDR3 totals 13 residues. CDR1 and CDR2 from the germline V gene are MDHEN and SYDVKM. This CDR3 reads CASSTRQGGGYTF. CDR3 nucleotide sequence: TGTGCCAGCAGTACTAGACAGGGCGGAGGCTACACCTTC.